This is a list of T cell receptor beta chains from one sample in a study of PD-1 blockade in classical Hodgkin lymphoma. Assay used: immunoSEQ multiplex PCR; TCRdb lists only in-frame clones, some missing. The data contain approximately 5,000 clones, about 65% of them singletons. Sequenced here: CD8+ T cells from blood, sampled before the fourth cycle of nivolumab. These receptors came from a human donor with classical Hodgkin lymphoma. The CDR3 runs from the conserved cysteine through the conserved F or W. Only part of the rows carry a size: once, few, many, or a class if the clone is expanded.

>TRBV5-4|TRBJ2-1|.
CASSLTPTGHEQFF
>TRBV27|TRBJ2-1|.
CASSLGLAGGNEQFF
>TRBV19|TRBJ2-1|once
CASRGASGSSYNEQFF
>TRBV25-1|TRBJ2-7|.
CASRTDSEYEQYF
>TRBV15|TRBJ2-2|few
CATSRGSTTGELFF
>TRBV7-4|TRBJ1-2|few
CASSSTPSSYGYTF
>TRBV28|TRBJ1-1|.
CASNEGGGAEDTEAFF
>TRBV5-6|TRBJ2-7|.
CASGPSSYEQYF
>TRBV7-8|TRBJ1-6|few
CASSPRGTGDSPLHF
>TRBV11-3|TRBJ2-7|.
CASSIGTKDEQYF
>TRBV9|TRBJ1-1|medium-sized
CASSVDGGPTEAFF
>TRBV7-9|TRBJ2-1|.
CASSLVGYNEQFF
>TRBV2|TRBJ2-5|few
CASRTGTGAQETQYF
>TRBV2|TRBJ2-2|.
CASSDYPETGELFF
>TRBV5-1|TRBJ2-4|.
CASSQNPGLAGGDKNIQYF
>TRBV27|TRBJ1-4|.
CASSLGYNEKLFF
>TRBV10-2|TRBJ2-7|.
CASSELSSGVYEQYF
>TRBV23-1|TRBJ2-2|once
CASSHRGLAGGPRTGELFF
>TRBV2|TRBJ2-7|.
CASSVTPQREVYEQYF
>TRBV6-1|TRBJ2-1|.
CASSQGGGTYNEQFF
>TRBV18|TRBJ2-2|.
CASSPEAGVTGELFF
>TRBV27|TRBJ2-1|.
CASSLGAGNYNEQFF
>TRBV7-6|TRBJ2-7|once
CASTEGQGPYEQYF
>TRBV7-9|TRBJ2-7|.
CASLPERQGGYYEQYF
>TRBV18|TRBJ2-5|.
CASSPDRGPEEETQYF
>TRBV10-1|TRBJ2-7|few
CASSDGTSVTYEQYF
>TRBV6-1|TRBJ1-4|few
CASSETGYNEKLFF
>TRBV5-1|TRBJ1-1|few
CASSSPKTGGGHTEAFF
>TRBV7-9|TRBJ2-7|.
CASSRPAGGAGEQYF
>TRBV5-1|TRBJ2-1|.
CASTTGQGYNEQFF
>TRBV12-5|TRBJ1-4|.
CASGSMDRTNEKLFF
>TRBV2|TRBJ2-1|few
CASSDSGRAKDEQFF
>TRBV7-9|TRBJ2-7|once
CASSPVGATVLEQYF
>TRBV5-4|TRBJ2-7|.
CASSFGGLVGYEQYF
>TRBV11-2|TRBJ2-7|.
CASSLELQFYEQYF
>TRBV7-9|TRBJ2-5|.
CASSLPGQGETQYF
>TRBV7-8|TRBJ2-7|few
CASSLGGRYYEQYF
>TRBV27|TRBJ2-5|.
CASRYQETQYF
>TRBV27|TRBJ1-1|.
CASQQEPWANTEAFF
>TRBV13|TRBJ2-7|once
CASSLATYNEQYF
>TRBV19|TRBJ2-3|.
CASSTPREGWMVQYF
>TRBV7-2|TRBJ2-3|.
CASSPGVAGYTDTQYF
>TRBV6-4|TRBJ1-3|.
CASSAGRPNTIYF
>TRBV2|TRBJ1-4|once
CASPGTTGRPTNEKLFF
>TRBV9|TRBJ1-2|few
CASSTDRGVGGYTF
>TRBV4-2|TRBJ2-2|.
CASRPAENTGELFF
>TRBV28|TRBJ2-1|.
CASSGDFSFTYNEQFF
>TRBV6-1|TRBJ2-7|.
CASSELLAEQYF
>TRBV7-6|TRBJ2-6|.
CASSAGPDAGYSGANVLTF
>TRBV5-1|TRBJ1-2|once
CASSLAGTGAPYGYTF
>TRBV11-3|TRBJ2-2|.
CASSLGPTTGELFF
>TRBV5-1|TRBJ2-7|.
CASSLAQGGQLEQYF